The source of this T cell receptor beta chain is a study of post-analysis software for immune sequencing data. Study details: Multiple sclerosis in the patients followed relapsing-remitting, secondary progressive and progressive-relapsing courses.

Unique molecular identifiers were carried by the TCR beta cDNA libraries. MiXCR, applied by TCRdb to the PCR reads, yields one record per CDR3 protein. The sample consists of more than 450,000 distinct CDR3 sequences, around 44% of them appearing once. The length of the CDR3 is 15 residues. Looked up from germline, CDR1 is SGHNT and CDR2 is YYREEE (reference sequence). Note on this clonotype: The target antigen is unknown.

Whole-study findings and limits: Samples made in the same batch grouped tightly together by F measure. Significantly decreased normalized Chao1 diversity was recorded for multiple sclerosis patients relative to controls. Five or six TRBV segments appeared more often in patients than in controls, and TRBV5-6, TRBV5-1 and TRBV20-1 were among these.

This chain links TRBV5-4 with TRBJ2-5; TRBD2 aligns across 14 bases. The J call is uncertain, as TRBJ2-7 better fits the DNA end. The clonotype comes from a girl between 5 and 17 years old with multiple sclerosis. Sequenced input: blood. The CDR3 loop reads CASSRGLAGAHEQYF. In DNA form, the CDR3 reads TGTGCCAGCAGCAGGGGACTAGCGGGGGCCCACGAGCAGTACTTC.